This section outlines one T cell receptor beta chain sequence together with its context. cDNA came from about 0.46 to 1 ug RNA primed by random hexamers. Multiplex immunoSEQ PCR targeted 54 Vbeta and 13 Jbeta TCR beta segments. TCRdb passed the immunoSEQ multiplex PCR reads through MiXCR, listing each CDR3 protein once. Of around 300,000 distinct CDR3 sequences listed, just over 90% are singletons. This specimen comes from a study of CD8 T cells in Susac syndrome. Sequencing of TCR beta was carried out in blood CD8+ and CD4+ T cells. Negative isolation yielded CD4+ and CD8+ T cells, and FACS enriched TEMRA cells. Sequencing input: CD4+ T cells from PBMCs. The receptor was isolated from a human donor with multiple sclerosis.

CDR3 nucleotides: TGCAGTGCTAGAGCCCCAGGGGGCTCCTACGAGCAGTACTTC. This translates into CSARAPGGSYEQYF. This rearrangement joins TRBV20-1 to TRBJ2-7; 7 positions match TRBD1. The CDR3 runs to 14 residues. Germline V CDR1 and CDR2: DFQATT, SNEGSKA (reference sequence). Trimming took 1 base from V and 0 from J; bases not matched to a gene: 3.